This paragraph covers one T cell receptor (beta chain) sequence. Its antigen is currently unknown. TCRdb independently ran MiXCR on the reads; one entry per CDR3 protein. The sample carries about 260,000 distinct CDR3 sequences, approximately 14% recorded once. This sample is drawn from a study of T cell repertoires in cytomegalovirus infection. Background on the study: Evidence of both CMV infection and a matching HLA type came from public TCR beta signatures. General study results and limits: Summed frequency of shared TCR beta families picked out CMV carriers who also had the relevant HLA.

The V gene end was trimmed by 6 bases and the J gene end by 1 base; junction bases not matched to a gene: 12. This CDR3 spans 16 amino acids. Germline assignment: CDR1 LNHDA and CDR2 SQIVND (reference sequence). The sequence was obtained from a human donor in good health (CMV status not recorded). Some clones in this sample may be carry-over from other donors' samples. The chain joins TRBV19 to TRBJ2-7, with 7 bases that match TRBD1. Sequences were obtained from PBMCs. Written as DNA, the CDR3 is TGTGCCAGTAGATTGTGGTTTGGGGACAGTTCCTACGAGCAGTACTTC. It translates to CASRLWFGDSSYEQYF. Full variable domain (outside the CDR3, taken from reference TRBV19 and TRBJ2-7): DGGITQSPKYLFRKEGQNVTLSCEQNLNHDAMYWYRQDPGQGLRLIYYSQIVNDFQKGDIAEGYSVSREKKESFPLTVTSAQKNPTAFYLCASRLWFGDSSYEQYFGPGTRLTVT.